Sequencing of this T cell receptor (beta chain) was carried out in a study of blood T cell repertoires in COVID-19. Across the study: The samples span acute and convalescent COVID-19 from the United States, Italy and Spain.

The method was immunoSEQ multiplex PCR; TCRdb's version includes in-frame clones alone and lacks a portion of them. The table shows some 250,000 clones, with roughly 80% occurring only once. V was pared by 4 bases and J by 4 bases, with 17 bases between. In germline, CDR1 is SGHDT, CDR2 YYEEEE. The CDR3 contains 15 residues. Sequenced: peripheral blood. The source is an elderly woman with acute or convalescent COVID-19. This sequence joins TRBV5-6 and TRBJ1-1; D perhaps matches TRBD1 (5 bases). For the CDR3, the DNA is TGTGCCAGCAGCCTTAAATGGAGGGGTGGCACTGAAGCTTTCTTT. This sequence encodes CASSLKWRGGTEAFF.